These 21 T cell receptor beta chains originate from one sample sequenced in a study of blood T cells in healthy people across ages. Together with a sample-barcoded 5' primer, a J-beta primer mix was included in a second PCR lasting about 7 to 12 cycles. TCRdb re-analysed the 5' RACE reads in MiXCR, keeping a single row per CDR3 protein. The top ten clones hold approximately 19% of a sample with more than 800,000 distinct CDR3 sequences, 40% to 55% of them seen once. The sequenced sample was blood. All receptors derive from a woman aged 60-75 years in good health.

The rearrangement joins TRBV9 to TRBJ2-4; weak D call: TRBD1 (5 bases). The end of the DNA is better explained by TRBJ2-7, so the J call may be wrong. Germline values: CDR1 SGDLS, CDR2 YYNGEE. The CDR3 runs 14 residues. The CDR3 protein is CASSQGVPAYEQYF. CDR3 in DNA: TGTGCCAGCAGCCAAGGGGTCCCCGCCTACGAGCAGTACTTC.

This clonotype was seen a single time. The rearrangement links TRBV20-1 to TRBJ2-5, with D tentatively TRBD2 (6 bases). TRBJ2-7 matches the DNA end more closely, so the J call is doubtful. Germline CDR1 and CDR2: DFQATT and SNEGSKA (reference sequence). CDR3 length equals 12 residues. DNA of the CDR3: TGCAGTACCGTAGCGGTGGCCTACGAGCAGTACTTC. It specifies CSTVAVAYEQYF.

This clonotype has just a few counts. V and J are TRBV29-1 and TRBJ1-2; no definite D call. The CDR3 is made up of 12 amino acids. V lost 2 bases and J 4 bases, leaving 8 bases between the germline ends. Germline lookup yields CDR1 SQVTM and CDR2 ANQGSEA. CDR3 loop: CSVELGSYGYTF. The CDR3 DNA is TGCAGCGTTGAATTGGGCAGCTATGGCTACACCTTC.

V and J are TRBV20-1 and TRBJ2-1; 7 nucleotides align to TRBD2. From germline, CDR1 is DFQATT and CDR2 SNEGSKA (reference sequence). With V trimmed by 6 bases and J by 2 bases, 7 bases remained unmatched. The CDR3 loop spans 14 amino acids. The CDR3 DNA follows: TGCAGTGCCCAGATGGGAGGGACCTACAATGAGCAGTTCTTC. Protein: CSAQMGGTYNEQFF.

The chain links TRBV6-4 to TRBJ1-5, with a weak D call TRBD1 (6 bases). Germline V CDR1 and CDR2: MRHNA, SNTAGT. This CDR3 has 15 amino acids. V dropped 6 bases and J dropped 1 base, with 13 bases sitting between them. CDR3 in amino acids: CASRLTGESNQPQHF. Here the CDR3 DNA reads TGTGCCAGCAGATTGACAGGAGAGAGCAATCAGCCCCAGCATTTT.

About this clonotype itself: A much larger clone lies one base from this, so it may be a read error. V gene TRBV2 combines with J gene TRBJ1-2; a weak D match, TRBD1 (6 bases). The CDR3 sequence is 17 residues long. The germline V gene has CDR1 SNHLY and CDR2 FYNNEI. The CDR3 sequence: CASRGPGTSRTNYGYNF. The CDR3 DNA reads TGTGCCAGCAGGGGTCCCGGGACATCGAGAACTAACTATGGCTACAACTTC.

This chain's CDR3 is CASSYDLAGDTGELFF. The CDR3 bases are TGTGCCAGCAGTTATGACCTAGCGGGAGACACCGGGGAGCTGTTTTTT. The V and J genes are TRBV5-6 and TRBJ2-2, with 10 bases matching TRBD2. The CDR3 contains 16 residues. From germline, CDR1 is SGHDT and CDR2 YYEEEE. Trimming at V came to 5 bases and at J to 3 bases, leaving 7 bases not matched to a gene.

This clonotype has a single count. DNA for the CDR3: TGCAGTGCTAGAACTAGCGGGCTAAGATCGCAGTATTTT. This encodes CSARTSGLRSQYF. The V gene is TRBV20-1, the J gene TRBJ2-3; the match to TRBD2 covers 9 bases. Trimming removed 2 bases from V and 10 bases from J; junction bases left unmatched: 7. Germline CDR1 is DFQATT and CDR2 is SNEGSKA (reference sequence). The CDR3 consists of 13 residues.

This clonotype has a handful of counts. The gene calls are TRBV15 and TRBJ1-5; D uncertain. The V gene's germline CDR1 is LNHNV and CDR2 YYDKDF (reference sequence). V lost 8 bases to trimming and J lost 2 bases, with 10 bases between them. This CDR3 is 13 amino acids long. DNA of the CDR3: TGTGCCACCCAAGGGCGCGGCAATCAGCCCCAGCATTTT. Translating it yields CATQGRGNQPQHF.

V usage is TRBV24-1 and J usage is TRBJ1-1; the match to TRBD1 covers 8 bases. This CDR3 is built from 17 residues. The germline gives CDR1 KGHDR, CDR2 SFDVKD. V shed 5 bases and J 0 bases; nucleotides not matched to a gene: 10. The CDR3 nucleotides read TGTGCCACCAGTGTCGTAAGAGACAGGGGAATGAACACTGAAGCTTTCTTT. Amino acid sequence: CATSVVRDRGMNTEAFF.

The chain joins TRBV4-1 to TRBJ2-7, with 7 bases lining up with TRBD1. V lost 5 bases to trimming and J lost 3 bases; unmatched junction nucleotides: 10. Per the germline V gene, CDR1 is MGHRA and CDR2 is YSYEKL. The CDR3 covers 15 residues. The CDR3 loop is CASSSKTGDGYEQYF. The CDR3, as DNA: TGCGCCAGCAGCTCAAAAACAGGGGACGGCTACGAGCAGTACTTC.

Only a few counts were recorded for this clonotype. The chain combines TRBV10-3 with TRBJ2-7, with 11 nucleotides matching TRBD2. The CDR3 extends over 14 amino acids. The germline V gene has CDR1 ENHRY and CDR2 SYGVKD. Trimming took 6 bases from V and 9 from J; bases not matched to a gene: 10. Here the CDR3 DNA reads TGTGCCATCAGAGATGGGACTAGCGGACCGGTGCAGTACTTC. It codes for CAIRDGTSGPVQYF.

As to this clonotype: Compared with germline, one end of the junction differs, possibly owing to a read error. The V call is TRBV27, the J call TRBJ2-7; D perhaps matches TRBD2 (5 bases). CDR1 and CDR2 (germline): MNHEY, SMNVEV (reference sequence). This CDR3 comprises 14 residues. The CDR3 is CASSVSGIGYEQYF. In DNA, the CDR3 is TGTGCCAGCAGTGTATCGGGGATCGGCTACGAGCAGTACTTC.

The chain joins TRBV4-2 to TRBJ1-6, with 7 bases aligning to TRBD1. The V gene end was trimmed by 1 base and the J gene end by 8 bases; junction bases not matched to a gene: 17. Germline V gives CDR1 LGHNA, CDR2 YNFKEQ. CDR3 length equals 19 residues. The CDR3: CASSQGQGLRKVGDSPLHF. The CDR3 nucleotides are TGTGCCAGCAGCCAAGGACAGGGATTAAGAAAGGTTGGGGATTCACCCCTCCACTTT.

The chain couples TRBV4-1 to TRBJ2-4; TRBD2 aligns across 9 bases. Matching the DNA end better, TRBJ2-7 makes the J call doubtful. The CDR3 is 17 residues long. From germline, CDR1 is MGHRA and CDR2 YSYEKL. The CDR3 region is CASSQDVAGGPRDEQYF. For the CDR3, the DNA is TGCGCCAGCAGCCAAGATGTGGCGGGAGGGCCAAGGGACGAGCAGTACTTC.

The V gene is TRBV4-1, the J gene TRBJ2-1; no clear D gene. Per the germline V gene, CDR1 is MGHRA and CDR2 is YSYEKL. V was clipped by 1 base and J by 9 bases, with 7 bases between them. This CDR3 contains 12 residues. CDR3 amino acids: CASSQGPVEQFF. CDR3 nucleotide sequence: TGCGCCAGCAGCCAAGGTCCTGTTGAGCAGTTCTTC.

The genes are TRBV7-9 and TRBJ1-4; TRBD1 might be the D (5 bases). The CDR3 runs 15 residues. Germline CDR1 SEHNR, CDR2 FQNEAQ (reference sequence). V shed 6 bases and J shed 0 bases, with 11 bases lying between them. CDR3 sequence (DNA): TGTGCCAGCAGAGGGGCGGAGACAACTAATGAAAAACTGTTTTTT. This sequence encodes CASRGAETTNEKLFF.

J is TRBJ1-2 and V is TRBV6-2 or TRBV6-3; D possibly corresponds to TRBD1 (6 bases). The CDR3 consists of 13 residues. V was clipped by 7 bases and J by 4 bases, with 13 bases between them. Germline V CDR1 and CDR2: MNHEY, SVGEGT. The CDR3: CASKAGVVYGYTF. CDR3 sequence (DNA): TGTGCCAGCAAGGCAGGGGTAGTCTATGGCTACACCTTC.

In its sample, this clonotype was seen a few times. V gene TRBV7-9 combines with J gene TRBJ1-2, with a possible D match to TRBD1 (6 bases). Germline CDR1 SEHNR, CDR2 FQNEAQ (reference sequence). V lost 0 bases and J lost 6, with 14 bases in between. The CDR3 extends over 15 amino acids. The CDR3 loop is CASSLAQGGRDGYTF. The CDR3 DNA is TGTGCCAGCAGCTTAGCACAGGGCGGACGCGATGGCTACACCTTC.

This clonotype was counted a few times. V usage is TRBV7-2 and J usage is TRBJ2-7; 8 bases agree with TRBD2. The CDR3 is 15 amino acids. Unmatched junction bases numbered 8, after V lost 2 bases and J lost 5 bases. Germline values: CDR1 SGHTA, CDR2 FQGNSA. The CDR3 region is CASSLRSSGSHEQYF. CDR3 sequence (DNA): TGTGCCAGCAGCTTAAGGTCCAGCGGGAGCCACGAGCAGTACTTC.

This chain connects TRBV11-1 to TRBJ2-1; 10 positions match TRBD2. Germline CDR1 SGHAT, CDR2 FQDESV (reference sequence). This CDR3 comprises 15 residues. J was trimmed by 5 bases and V by 11 bases; bases with no gene match: 12. CDR3 protein: CACQAGGPGNNEQFF. In nucleotides, the CDR3 is TGTGCCTGTCAAGCGGGAGGGCCGGGAAACAATGAGCAGTTCTTC.